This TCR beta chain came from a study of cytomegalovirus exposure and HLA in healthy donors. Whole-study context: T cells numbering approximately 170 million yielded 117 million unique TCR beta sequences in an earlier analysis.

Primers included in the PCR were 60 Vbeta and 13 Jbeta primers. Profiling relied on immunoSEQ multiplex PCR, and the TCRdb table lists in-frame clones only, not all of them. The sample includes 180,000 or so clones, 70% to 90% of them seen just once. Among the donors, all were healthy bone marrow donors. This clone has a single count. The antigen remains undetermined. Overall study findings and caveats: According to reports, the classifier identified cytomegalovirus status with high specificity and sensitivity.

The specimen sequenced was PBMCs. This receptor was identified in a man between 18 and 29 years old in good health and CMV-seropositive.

The DNA of the CDR3 is TGTGCCAGCAGCTTAACTGATCCAGCGGGGGGTCCGTCAAGCACAGATACGCAGTATTTT. Its protein product is CASSLTDPAGGPSSTDTQYF. The chain combines TRBV7-3 with TRBJ2-3; 9 nucleotides match TRBD2. The CDR3 has 20 residues. The V and J ends lost 0 bases and 0 bases, in that order; junction bases with no gene match: 13. Germline loops: CDR1 SGHTA, CDR2 FQGTGA.